This TCR beta chain stems from a study of blood T cell repertoires in COVID-19. Study-wide background: Samples taken during acute and convalescent COVID-19 were collected in the United States, Italy and Spain. Nucleic acid was either cDNA or gDNA, and it came from T cells, B-cell-depleted T cells, or PBMCs.

Methods used by the authors: Quantification of nucleated cells was approximated via reference gene primer amplification. The method was immunoSEQ multiplex PCR; TCRdb's version includes in-frame clones alone and lacks a portion of them. The DNA gave D and trimming, while V, J and clone size come from that table. The sample records 75,000 or so clones, 65% to 85% being singletons. The sample holds a few counts of this clone. Looked up from germline, CDR1 is LGHDT and CDR2 is YNNKEL (reference sequence). V lost 5 bases, J lost 4 bases, and 2 bases stayed unmatched. This CDR3 spans 13 amino acids. The source is a man aged 60 to 75 with active or convalescent COVID-19. Sequencing was performed on peripheral blood. The chain is built from TRBV3-1 (or the pseudogene TRBV3-2) and TRBJ1-5, with TRBD1 matching over 7 bases. In nucleotides, the CDR3 is TGTGCCAGCAGCTGGACAGGTAATCAGCCCCAGCATTTT. This translates into CASSWTGNQPQHF.